One and the same sample provided the 9 T cell receptor beta chains below, sequenced in a study of T-cell reconstitution after alpha-beta-depleted transplantation in children. It was with unique molecular identifiers that the TCRbeta library was prepared. TCRdb re-derived calls from the PCR reads in MiXCR, one entry per CDR3 protein. The sample consists of around 670,000 distinct CDR3 sequences, around 13% of them appearing once. Source: PBMCs, taken before TCRalphabeta/CD19-depleted stem cell transplant. The receptors shown here come from a girl aged 2 to 9 with congenital amegakaryocytic thrombocytopenia, due to receive a stem cell transplant.

This clonotype was seen ten or more times. This chain links TRBV6-5 with TRBJ1-1; D gene unclear. The CDR3 sequence is 15 residues long. Germline V CDR1 and CDR2: MNHEY, SVGAGI. V was pared by 4 bases and J by 1 base, with 13 bases between. The CDR3 spells CASSSQKDPNTEAFF. As DNA, the CDR3 is TGTGCCAGCAGTTCCCAAAAGGACCCGAACACTGAAGCTTTCTTT.

V and J are TRBV10-3 and TRBJ2-2; 8 bases align to TRBD2. CDR1 and CDR2 from the germline V gene are ENHRY and SYGVKD. CDR3 size: 19 residues. Losses at the gene ends were 0 bases for V and 5 bases for J; bases not matched to a gene: 14. The CDR3 region is CAISESSSSGYAGTGELFF. In DNA, the CDR3 is TGTGCCATCAGTGAGTCGAGTTCTAGCGGGTATGCGGGAACCGGGGAGCTGTTTTTT.

This clonotype was picked up a small number of times. CDR3 nucleotides: TGCAGTGCCCCACTGGGACTAGGCTACGGTGAGCAGTTCTTC. This gives the protein CSAPLGLGYGEQFF. This rearrangement joins TRBV20-1 to TRBJ2-1; 8 bases map to TRBD2. CDR1 and CDR2 (germline): DFQATT, SNEGSKA (reference sequence). This CDR3 spans 14 amino acids. With 6 bases clipped from V and 9 bases from J, the junction kept 13 bases outside the gene matches.

This clonotype has ten or more counts. CDR3 coding DNA: TGCGCCAGCAGCGGCGGGCTAGCGTTAGATACGCAGTATTTT. The encoded protein is CASSGGLALDTQYF. J is TRBJ2-3 and V is TRBV5-1, with D perhaps TRBD2 (6 bases). V was trimmed by 4 bases and J by 5 bases, leaving 14 bases between them. The CDR3 is 14 residues long. Germline CDR1 is SGHRS and CDR2 is YFSETQ.

The gene calls are TRBV5-1 and TRBJ2-2; D is possibly TRBD1 (6 bases). This CDR3 region has 14 residues. V was cut by 6 bases and J by 2 bases, with 11 bases left in between. CDR1 SGHRS and CDR2 YFSETQ come from the germline V gene. This CDR3 is CASTSTGNTGELFF. CDR3 bases: TGCGCCAGCACCTCGACAGGAAACACCGGGGAGCTGTTTTTT.

This clonotype was seen at least ten times. The genes are TRBV25-1 and TRBJ2-7; D remains unclear. Per the germline V gene, CDR1 is MGHDK and CDR2 is SYGVNS. The V end lost 0 bases, the J end lost 6 bases, and 0 bases lay between the germline ends. The CDR3 consists of 10 residues. CDR3 DNA sequence: TGTGCCAGCAGTGAATACGAGCAGTACTTC. Protein product: CASSEYEQYF.

This clonotype was observed many times. V gene TRBV5-1 combines with J gene TRBJ2-1; D is uncertain. V was shortened by 0 bases and J by 5 bases, with 9 bases between the two germline ends. The CDR3 runs 14 residues. Germline V gives CDR1 SGHRS, CDR2 YFSETQ. As DNA, the CDR3 is TGCGCCAGCAGCTTGGAACATACAAACAATGAGCAGTTCTTC. Its translation is CASSLEHTNNEQFF. The entire variable domain, with the rest obtained from reference TRBV5-1 and TRBJ2-1, is as follows: KAGVTQTPRYLIKTRGQQVTLSCSPISGHRSVSWYQQTPGQGLQFLFEYFSETQRNKGNFPGRFSGRQFSNSRSEMNVSTLELGDSALYLCASSLEHTNNEQFFGPGTRLTVL.

This clonotype was seen only a few times. The V call is TRBV7-8, the J call TRBJ2-3, with 7 positions matching TRBD2. Unmatched junction bases numbered 10, after V lost 3 bases and J lost 1 base. The germline CDR1 and CDR2 sequences are SGHVS and FQNEAQ. This CDR3 spans 17 amino acids. CDR3 nucleotides: TGTGCCAGCAGCTTTTTCCGGCGGGAGAGGGGCACAGATACGCAGTATTTT. Its translation is CASSFFRRERGTDTQYF.

This clonotype was counted a few times. The rearrangement uses TRBV12-3 or TRBV12-4 and TRBJ2-6; D could derive from TRBD1 or TRBD2 (6 bases each). The CDR3 totals 15 residues. The V end was cut by 8 bases, the J end by 3 bases, with 14 bases between. The CDR3 DNA follows: TGTGCCAGCTCCCCGGGGGCTAATGGGGCCAACGTCCTGACTTTC. This sequence encodes CASSPGANGANVLTF.